The rows below give T cell receptor beta chains drawn from one sample of a study of HIV-infected patients and healthy controls. From the 5' RACE reads, TCRdb called clonotypes with MiXCR, one entry per CDR3 protein. The table shows approximately 9,700 distinct CDR3 sequences, with roughly 5.2% occurring only once. Sequencing was performed on blood, taken before antiretroviral therapy. These receptors originate from an adult with HIV infection. Each CDR3 is given with its conserved first and last residue. D genes are given only for firm matches. Not all rows give a size; the values are once, few, many and, for expanded clones, a class.

clone_size d_call j_call v_call cdr3_aa cdr3_nt
many NA TRBJ2-1 TRBV7-2 CASSLFNEQFF TGTGCCAGCAGCTTATTCAATGAGCAGTTCTTC
medium-sized NA TRBJ2-7 TRBV7-9 CASISGEWGAYEQYF TGTGCCAGCATCTCGGGGGAGTGGGGAGCCTACGAGCAGTACTTC
many NA TRBJ2-3 TRBV9 CASSVGDRWSPDTQYF TGTGCCAGCAGCGTAGGTGACAGGTGGAGCCCAGATACGCAGTATTTT
many TRBD2 TRBJ2-1 TRBV28 CASSLYNSGGAFGNEQFF TGTGCCAGCAGTTTATATAATAGCGGGGGGGCTTTTGGGAATGAGCAGTTCTTC
NA NA TRBJ2-7 TRBV7-2 CASSSSRGTYEQYF TGTGCCAGCAGCTCTAGCCGGGGCACCTACGAGCAGTACTTC